This is a list of T cell receptor beta chains from one sample in a study of T cell repertoires in cytomegalovirus infection. TCRdb recomputed calls from the reads with MiXCR, one row per CDR3 protein. This sample has 700,000 to 850,000 distinct CDR3 sequences, with around a third found just once. Their antigen targets remain unknown. Source: cultured CD8+ T cells from PBMCs, taken from culture after CMV antigen stimulation. The receptors stem from a human donor in good health (CMV status not recorded). Some clones in this sample may be carry-over from other donors' samples. Both conserved end residues are trimmed from each CDR3. A D gene is named only where the DNA matches it firmly.

V,J,D,CDR3
TRBV6-2/TRBV6-3,TRBJ2-1,-,ASMDRVYEQF
TRBV6-5,TRBJ2-3,TRBD2,ASGPLVTAGGRDTQY
TRBV24-1,TRBJ2-3,TRBD1,ATSDSKGQGTDTQY
TRBV5-6,TRBJ2-1,TRBD2,ASRKAGVNEQF
TRBV7-8,TRBJ2-2,-,ASRTGGELF
TRBV6-2/TRBV6-3,TRBJ2-2,-,ASSQQATTRYTGELF
TRBV4-1,TRBJ1-1,-,TSSQNGRRGAVLNTEAF
TRBV5-6,TRBJ1-1,-,ASSLVGRNTEAF
TRBV7-8,TRBJ1-5,TRBD1,ASSLPPMDRGLQPQH
TRBV7-2,TRBJ2-3,-,ASSLTGGPADTQY
TRBV7-8,TRBJ1-1,-,ASSFPWDEDTEAF
TRBV7-6,TRBJ1-2,-,ASSLGSGGASYGYT
TRBV10-1,TRBJ2-3,-,ASSEKGRTDTQY
TRBV7-3,TRBJ1-1,-,ASSLIRKKNTEAF
TRBV28,TRBJ1-6,-,ASSLEFSYNSPLH
TRBV12-3/TRBV12-4,TRBJ1-5,-,ASSSGLNGGQPQH
TRBV7-8,TRBJ2-1,-,ASSLLRAIYNEQF
TRBV6-2/TRBV6-3,TRBJ1-1,-,ASSAWTEAF
TRBV10-3,TRBJ2-6,TRBD2,AIRESLAGSGANVLT
TRBV25-1,TRBJ1-1,TRBD1,ASSGTGMVTEAF
TRBV5-6,TRBJ2-5,-,ASSSDSRAETQY
TRBV6-1,TRBJ2-5,-,ASRGVQETQY
TRBV5-5,TRBJ2-3,TRBD1,ASSNRDQWRTGSSTDTQY
TRBV11-2,TRBJ2-2,TRBD1,ASSLGPRDRVTGELF
TRBV2,TRBJ1-5,TRBD1,ASSVWGTGSNQPQH
TRBV7-3,TRBJ2-1,TRBD2,ASSSLPSGGANNEQF
TRBV6-2/TRBV6-3,TRBJ1-1,-,ASISGTEAF
TRBV27,TRBJ2-1,TRBD1,ASSLGTGPGFEQF
TRBV7-2,TRBJ1-2,TRBD1,ASSWSGQNGYT
TRBV10-3,TRBJ2-3,-,AISEEVRGNTQY
TRBV19,TRBJ2-1,-,ASSNRPLDEQF
TRBV28,TRBJ2-1,TRBD2,ASSSILAGGFEQF
TRBV6-6,TRBJ1-1,TRBD1,ASSFTGGKRTEAF
TRBV7-2,TRBJ1-3,-,ASSPSSLQDRSGNTIY
TRBV13,TRBJ2-2,-,ASSLQNGGPVTGELF
TRBV12-5,TRBJ1-1,TRBD1,ASVLSPGTVQMNTEAF
TRBV3-1,TRBJ2-3,-,ASSQRLAGRLTDTQY
TRBV11-2,TRBJ2-1,-,ASSGGLGEQF
TRBV11-2,TRBJ2-7,-,ASSLAGRPYEQY
TRBV28,TRBJ1-5,-,ASGYHISNQPQH
TRBV27,TRBJ1-2,TRBD1,ASSPGQGHGYT
TRBV6-5,TRBJ1-1,-,ASSYGRNAEAF
TRBV28,TRBJ1-2,TRBD1,ASSPWDRPFSHYGYT
TRBV7-6,TRBJ1-2,-,ASSLGQVLGYT
TRBV7-9,TRBJ2-1,TRBD1,ASSSQGADNEQF
TRBV5-3,TRBJ1-1,-,ASQGLDTEAF
TRBV6-2/TRBV6-3,TRBJ2-1,-,ASSGDFNEQF
TRBV7-8,TRBJ1-5,-,ASSLALSGWEPQH
TRBV6-1,TRBJ1-4,-,ASSEWRGVGEKLF
TRBV6-2/TRBV6-3,TRBJ2-3,-,ASSYQGTDTQY
TRBV11-1,TRBJ2-1,TRBD2,ASSRSGGATDEQF
TRBV4-1,TRBJ2-1,-,ASSQVGTGWQF
TRBV24-1,TRBJ1-2,-,ATSDQDGDGYT
TRBV24-1,TRBJ2-5,-,ATASSPQETQY
TRBV5-6,TRBJ2-1,TRBD2,ASSLSFLRGGAYNEQF